Described below is a single TCR beta chain sequence and its context. Germline V CDR1 and CDR2: SGHTA, FQGNSA. The V end was cut by 5 bases, the J end by 2 bases, with 22 bases between. The CDR3 contains 18 residues. This sample is drawn from a study of OX40 agonist ivuxolimab in advanced cancers. The assay was immunoSEQ multiplex PCR, and TCRdb's table has in-frame clones only and misses some. The data contain over 75,000 clones, about 90% of them singletons. Here the sequenced sample was CD4+ or CD8+ T cells sorted from blood, taken in a trial of the OX40 agonist ivuxolimab. V gene TRBV7-2 combines with J gene TRBJ1-5; weak D call: TRBD1 (5 bases). The receptor's source is an adult with an advanced solid tumor such as melanoma, head and neck, liver or kidney cancer. The DNA of the CDR3 is TGTGCCAGCAGCCAAGATACAGGTTTTTTAGGTGGCAATCAGCCCCAGCATTTT. Protein sequence: CASSQDTGFLGGNQPQHF.